This T cell receptor beta chain was identified during a study of blood T cell repertoires in COVID-19. About the study: Samples taken during acute and convalescent COVID-19 were collected in the United States, Italy and Spain. Sample material is recorded as cDNA or gDNA derived from T cells, B-cell-depleted T cells, or PBMCs.

The CDR3 is made up of 13 amino acids. Germline V gene lookup returns CDR1 MGHRA and CDR2 YSYEKL. Between the trimmed V and J ends, which lost 5 bases and 5 bases, there was a span of 10 bases. Original processing notes: Estimated nucleated cell counts came from reference gene primer amplification. Sequencing used immunoSEQ multiplex PCR; TCRdb keeps in-frame clones, though not all of them. That table furnishes V, J and clone size, whereas the DNA furnished D and trimming. The sample has around 180,000 clones, 85% to 90% seen once. The clonotype was recovered from a human donor in a cohort sampled during active COVID-19. The V and J genes are TRBV4-1 and TRBJ2-1, with D maybe TRBD2 (5 bases). The material sequenced was peripheral blood. The CDR3 coding sequence is TGCGCCAGCAGCTTATCCGGGAACAATGAGCAGTTCTTC. Protein product: CASSLSGNNEQFF.